A single T cell receptor (beta chain) is shown here with its context. What it binds is unknown. The record originates from a study of OX40 agonist ivuxolimab in advanced cancers. The overall study: Eligibility rules accepted prior anti-PD-1, anti-PD-L1 or anti-CTLA-4 therapy, and around 38% had some. The study's findings and limits: There were, on average, more expanded clones in CD8+ T cells than in CD4+.

V lost 3 bases and J lost 8, with 11 bases in between. The CDR3 totals 13 residues. Germline loops: CDR1 GTSNPN, CDR2 SVGIG (reference sequence). Measured with immunoSEQ multiplex PCR; TCRdb has only the in-frame clones, and not every one. Of about 40,000 clones listed, more than 75% are singletons. This TCR was recovered from an adult with an advanced solid tumor such as melanoma, head and neck, liver or kidney cancer. The chain has TRBV30 and TRBJ1-6, with D perhaps matching TRBD1 (5 bases). Sequenced material: CD4+ or CD8+ T cells sorted from blood, taken in a trial of the OX40 agonist ivuxolimab. CDR3 loop: CAWRAGGYSPLHF. The CDR3, as DNA: TGTGCCTGGAGGGCGGGGGGGTATTCACCCCTCCACTTT.